Sequencing of this T cell receptor (beta chain) was carried out in a study of blood T cell repertoires in COVID-19. Study as a whole: The cDNA or gDNA used as material had been derived from T cells, B-cell-depleted T cells, or PBMCs.

This clone was counted a single time. Seattle enrolled patients during active infection and tracked them longitudinally. Some clones are missing from TCRdb's copy, which holds only in-frame ones; the method was immunoSEQ multiplex PCR. The data contain 98,000 or so clones, approximately 88% of them singletons. This clonotype originated in a man between 60 and 75 years old with COVID-19, enrolled during active disease. Input material: peripheral blood.

The CDR3 DNA reads TGCGCCAGCAGACAGGGCACTGAAGCTTTCTTT. Encoded protein: CASRQGTEAFF. The rearrangement joins TRBV5-1 to TRBJ1-1; D is possibly TRBD1 (6 bases). With 5 bases removed from V and 4 bases from J, the gap between germline ends came to 6 bases. The germline CDR1 and CDR2 sequences are SGHRS and YFSETQ. The CDR3 runs 11 residues.